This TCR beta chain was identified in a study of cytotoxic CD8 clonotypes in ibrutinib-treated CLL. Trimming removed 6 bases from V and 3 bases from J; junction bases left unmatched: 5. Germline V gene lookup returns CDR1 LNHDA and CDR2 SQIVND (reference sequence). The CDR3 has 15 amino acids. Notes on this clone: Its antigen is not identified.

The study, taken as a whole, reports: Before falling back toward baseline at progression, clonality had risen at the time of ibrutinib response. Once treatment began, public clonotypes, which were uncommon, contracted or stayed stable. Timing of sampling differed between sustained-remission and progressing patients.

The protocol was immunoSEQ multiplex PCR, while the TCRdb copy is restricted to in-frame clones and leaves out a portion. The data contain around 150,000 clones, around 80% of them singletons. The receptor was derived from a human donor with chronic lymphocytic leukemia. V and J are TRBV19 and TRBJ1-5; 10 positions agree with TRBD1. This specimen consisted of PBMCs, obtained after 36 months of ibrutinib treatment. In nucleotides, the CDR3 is TGTGCCAGTAGAGCCGGGACAGGGGTCAATCAGCCCCAGCATTTT. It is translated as CASRAGTGVNQPQHF. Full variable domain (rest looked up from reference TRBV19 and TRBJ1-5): DGGITQSPKYLFRKEGQNVTLSCEQNLNHDAMYWYRQDPGQGLRLIYYSQIVNDFQKGDIAEGYSVSREKKESFPLTVTSAQKNPTAFYLCASRAGTGVNQPQHFGDGTRLSIL.